This is a list of T cell receptor beta chains from one sample in a study of breast tumors, draining lymph nodes, adjacent tissues. TCRdb ran MiXCR on the multiplex PCR reads and lists one entry per CDR3 protein. The sample yields fewer than 300,000 distinct CDR3 sequences, approximately 30% seen once. Input material: axillary lymph node tissue. These receptors were obtained from a female donor with breast cancer. Some clones in this sample may be carry-over from other donors' samples. Both conserved end residues are part of each CDR3. Each record gives: D gene, J gene, V gene, clone size, CDR3 DNA, CDR3 protein. D genes are given only for firm matches. Not all rows give a size; the values are once, few, many and, for expanded clones, a class.

TRBD1 | TRBJ2-5 | TRBV2 | - | TGTGCCAGCAGGGACAGGGGCAATCAGCCCCAGTACTTC | CASRDRGNQPQYF
- | TRBJ1-1 | TRBV6-1 | - | TGTGCCAGCAGTGAAGACAGGGAACGGACTGAAGCTTTCTTT | CASSEDRERTEAFF
- | TRBJ1-2 | TRBV7-2 | - | TGTGCCAGCAGACGGGAGCGGGGGACCTATGGCTACACCTTC | CASRRERGTYGYTF
TRBD2 | TRBJ2-1 | TRBV30 | few | TGTGCCTGGAGTGTAAGCGGTCTAGCGGGTTACAATGAGCAGTTCTTC | CAWSVSGLAGYNEQFF
TRBD1 | TRBJ2-1 | TRBV7-9 | - | TGTGCCAGCAGCTTAGTCGGGACAGGGATCTACAATGAGCAGTTCTTC | CASSLVGTGIYNEQFF
- | TRBJ2-5 | TRBV5-1 | many | TGTGCCAGCAGCCTACAGGGGGGGCAAGAGACCCAGTACTTC | CASSLQGGQETQYF
- | TRBJ2-5 | TRBV5-5 | many | TGTGCCAGCAGCTCCAGACAGCATCAAGAGACCCAGTACTTC | CASSSRQHQETQYF
TRBD2 | TRBJ2-5 | TRBV20-1 | many | TGCAGTGCTAGAGTAGCGGGACGGGAGGGGACCCAGTACTTC | CSARVAGREGTQYF
- | TRBJ1-4 | TRBV24-1 | - | TGCGCCTCCAGTGATTTCAGAGGAGGGAGGGTCAGGGAAAAACTGTTTTTT | CASSDFRGGRVREKLFF
- | TRBJ2-6 | TRBV3-1 | few | TGTGCCAGCAGCCCAACCCGGACTATTAGAGACTCTGGGGCCAACGTCCTGACTTTC | CASSPTRTIRDSGANVLTF
TRBD1 | TRBJ2-7 | TRBV5-1 | few | TGCACCAGCAGCTACGGGACAGGGGACTACGAGCAGTACTTC | CTSSYGTGDYEQYF
TRBD1 | TRBJ1-4 | TRBV6-6 | many | TGTGCCAGCAGTTACTCGACCAGGGGGTCTTGGGAAAAACTGTTTTTT | CASSYSTRGSWEKLFF
TRBD1 | TRBJ1-5 | TRBV15 | many | TGTGCCACCAGCAGAGATTATAGCCGGACAGGGATGGGCAATCAGCCCCAGCATTTT | CATSRDYSRTGMGNQPQHF
- | TRBJ1-2 | TRBV6-2/TRBV6-3 | many | TGTGCCAGCGCCGTAAGTAGCCTCTATGGCTACACCTTC | CASAVSSLYGYTF
TRBD1 | TRBJ2-1 | TRBV12-3/TRBV12-4 | many | TGTGCCAGCAGGGCTACTAGGGGGCCCTACAATGAGCAGTTCTTC | CASRATRGPYNEQFF
TRBD1 | TRBJ2-3 | TRBV2 | many | TGTGCCAGCAGTGGTAGGGGGCGCGTTCGATCCGCAGATACGCAGTATTTT | CASSGRGRVRSADTQYF
- | TRBJ2-4 | TRBV12-3/TRBV12-4 | many | TGTGCCAGCAGCCCCCGACAGATAGCCAAAAACATTCAGTACTTC | CASSPRQIAKNIQYF
- | TRBJ2-5 | TRBV18 | - | TGTGCCAGCTCCGGTCTATTACAGCAAGAGACCCAGTACTTC | CASSGLLQQETQYF
- | TRBJ1-6 | TRBV27 | many | TGTGCCAGCAACCCTTTCAGGGGATCAGGGGATTCACCCCTCCACTTT | CASNPFRGSGDSPLHF
- | TRBJ2-3 | TRBV11-2 | many | TGTGCCAGCAGCTTCGGAAGGTCGGGAGATACGCAGTATTTT | CASSFGRSGDTQYF
- | TRBJ2-2 | TRBV30 | many | TGTGCCTGGAGTGTAGTACGCTCCGCCGGGGAGCTGTTTTTT | CAWSVVRSAGELFF
- | TRBJ2-3 | TRBV2 | many | TGTGCCAGCAGTGGGGGGCAGACCGGTTCCTCGCAGTATTTT | CASSGGQTGSSQYF
TRBD2 | TRBJ2-3 | TRBV12-3/TRBV12-4 | many | TGTGCCAGCACCGTAGCGGGAGGCTACTACACAGATACGCAGTATTTT | CASTVAGGYYTDTQYF
- | TRBJ2-7 | TRBV18 | many | TGTGCCAGCTCAACCGGGGACAAACCTTACGAGCAGTACTTC | CASSTGDKPYEQYF
TRBD2 | TRBJ2-1 | TRBV5-8 | many | TGTGCCAGCAGCCCGGGAGTAGCGGGTAATGAGCAGTTCTTC | CASSPGVAGNEQFF
- | TRBJ1-1 | TRBV2 | - | TGTGCCAGCCTTCGGACCCTAGGGACTGAAGCTTTCTTT | CASLRTLGTEAFF
- | TRBJ2-5 | TRBV14 | few | TGTGCTAGCAGAAGCGAGACCCAGTACTTC | CASRSETQYF
TRBD1 | TRBJ1-2 | TRBV7-3 | many | TGTGCCAGCTCACTTGACGACAGGGGTTATGGCTACACCTTC | CASSLDDRGYGYTF
TRBD1 | TRBJ1-1 | TRBV20-1 | few | TGCAGTGCTAGAAGCCCAGGGGGAATGAACACTGAAGCTTTCTTT | CSARSPGGMNTEAFF
- | TRBJ1-2 | TRBV24-1 | - | TGTGCCACCAGTGGGCCCTACGGCTACACCTTC | CATSGPYGYTF
TRBD1 | TRBJ2-5 | TRBV2 | many | TGTGCCAGCATTTACCGACAGGGACAAGAGACCCAGTACTTC | CASIYRQGQETQYF
- | TRBJ1-5 | TRBV2 | - | TGTGCCAGCAGTGAAGGCGAAGGGGAAGGCAATCAGCCCCAGCATTTT | CASSEGEGEGNQPQHF
TRBD2 | TRBJ2-1 | TRBV4-3 | many | TGCGCCAGCCGTCACGGGAGGGCCTCCTACAATGAGCAGTTCTTC | CASRHGRASYNEQFF
- | TRBJ2-7 | TRBV10-1 | - | TGCGCCAGGGAATACGAGCAGTACTTC | CAREYEQYF
- | TRBJ2-1 | TRBV20-1 | many | TGCAGTGCTAAAAACAATGAGCAGTTCTTC | CSAKNNEQFF
- | TRBJ2-6 | TRBV24-1 | - | TGTGCCACCTCGACAGGGGCCAACGTCCTGACTTTC | CATSTGANVLTF
TRBD2 | TRBJ2-1 | TRBV12-3/TRBV12-4 | many | TGTGCCAGCAGCTTAAGGACTAGGCGGCTCAATGAGCAGTTCTTC | CASSLRTRRLNEQFF
TRBD2 | TRBJ2-7 | TRBV25-1 | many | TGTGCCAGCAGTAGACGGGGACTAGCGGGAGAAGTTATCTACGAGCAGTACTTC | CASSRRGLAGEVIYEQYF
- | TRBJ1-4 | TRBV12-3/TRBV12-4 | - | TGTGCCAGCAGTTCTAACGGGACGGTTGAAAAACTGTTTTTT | CASSSNGTVEKLFF
- | TRBJ2-2 | TRBV12-3/TRBV12-4 | many | TGTGCCAGCGTCGGGCTACCCAACACCGGGGAGCTGTTTTTT | CASVGLPNTGELFF
- | TRBJ2-1 | TRBV3-2 | - | TGTGCCAGCAGCCAAGAAGGTAGCGGGGGTTTGGGGAGGAATGAGCAGTTCTTC | CASSQEGSGGLGRNEQFF
TRBD1 | TRBJ1-3 | TRBV5-1 | many | TGCGCCAGCAGGACAGGGTCTGGAAACACCATATATTTT | CASRTGSGNTIYF
- | TRBJ2-1 | TRBV12-3/TRBV12-4 | many | TGTGCCAGCAGTTCCCAGTACAGGGGGGGGGATTACAATGAGCAGTTCTTC | CASSSQYRGGDYNEQFF